These 5 T cell receptor beta chains were sequenced from one sample in a study of T-cell memory formation after mild COVID-19. TCRdb re-derived calls from the 5' RACE reads in MiXCR, one entry per CDR3 protein. The table lists 35,000 to 55,000 distinct CDR3 sequences, approximately 9.7% of them singletons, with roughly 12% in the top ten. Sample: PBMCs or a T cell subset sorted from them (not recorded which). All receptors come from an adult woman who had mild COVID-19 (a few samples of this study predate the infection). Cell type and time point are not known.

This clonotype was seen many times. V gene TRBV5-1 combines with J gene TRBJ2-2; TRBD1 matches at 11 bases. J was trimmed by 0 bases and V by 4 bases; bases with no gene match: 2. CDR3 size: 16 residues. CDR1 is SGHRS, CDR2 YFSETQ, per germline. CDR3 coding DNA: TGCGCCAGCAGCCTGGGACAGGGGGCGAACACCGGGGAGCTGTTTTTT. This sequence encodes CASSLGQGANTGELFF.

The chain employs TRBV18 and TRBJ1-1; D unresolved. This CDR3 contains 14 residues. V was trimmed by 6 bases and J by 1 base, leaving 12 bases between them. Germline CDR1 KGHSH, CDR2 LQKENI. CDR3: CASSPMDGNTEAFF. CDR3 coding DNA: TGTGCCAGCTCCCCTATGGACGGGAACACTGAAGCTTTCTTT.

This clonotype was recorded many times. The chain couples TRBV20-1 to TRBJ2-3; D not resolved. The V gene's germline CDR1 is DFQATT and CDR2 SNEGSKA (reference sequence). The CDR3 loop spans 11 amino acids. V was trimmed by 1 base and J by 5 bases, leaving 4 bases between them. The CDR3 DNA reads as TGCAGTGCTAGAGGAGGAGATACGCAGTATTTT. Its translation: CSARGGDTQYF.

This clonotype was seen a handful of times. V gene TRBV3-1 combines with J gene TRBJ2-3; 8 bases are shared with TRBD2. The ends lost 0 bases at V and 4 bases at J; junction bases unmatched: 12. Germline V gene sequence: CDR1 LGHDT, CDR2 YNNKEL (reference sequence). The CDR3 contains 18 residues. The CDR3 sequence is CASSQDSSAGARADTQYF. The CDR3 region has the DNA TGTGCCAGCAGCCAAGACTCGTCAGCGGGGGCGCGAGCAGATACGCAGTATTTT.

This clonotype was observed at least ten times. The V gene is TRBV7-3, the J gene TRBJ2-1, with 10 nucleotides matching TRBD2. The V gene's germline CDR1 is SGHTA and CDR2 FQGTGA. The CDR3 runs 18 residues. Losses at the gene ends were 1 base for V and 0 bases for J; bases not matched to a gene: 6. CDR3 coding DNA: TGTGCCAGCAGCTTAAGCGTAGCGGGGGGTTCCTCCTACAATGAGCAGTTCTTC. Protein product: CASSLSVAGGSSYNEQFF.